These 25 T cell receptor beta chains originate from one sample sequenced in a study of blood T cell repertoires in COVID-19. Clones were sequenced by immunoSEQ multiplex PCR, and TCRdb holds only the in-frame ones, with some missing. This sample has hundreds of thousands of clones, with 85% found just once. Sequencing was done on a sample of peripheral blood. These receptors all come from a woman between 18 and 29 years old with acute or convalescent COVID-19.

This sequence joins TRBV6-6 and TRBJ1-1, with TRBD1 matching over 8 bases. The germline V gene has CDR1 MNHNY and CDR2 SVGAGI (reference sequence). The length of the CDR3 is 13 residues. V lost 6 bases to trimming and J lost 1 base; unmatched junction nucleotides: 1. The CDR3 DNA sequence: TGTGCCAGCAGAGACAGGGGGAACACTGAAGCTTTCTTT. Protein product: CASRDRGNTEAFF.

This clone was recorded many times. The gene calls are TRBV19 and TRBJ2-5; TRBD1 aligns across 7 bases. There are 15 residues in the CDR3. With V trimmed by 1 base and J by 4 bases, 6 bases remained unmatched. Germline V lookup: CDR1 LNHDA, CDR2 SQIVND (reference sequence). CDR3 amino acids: CASSIALTGLETQYF. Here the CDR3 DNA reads TGTGCCAGTAGTATAGCGTTGACAGGGCTAGAGACCCAGTACTTC.

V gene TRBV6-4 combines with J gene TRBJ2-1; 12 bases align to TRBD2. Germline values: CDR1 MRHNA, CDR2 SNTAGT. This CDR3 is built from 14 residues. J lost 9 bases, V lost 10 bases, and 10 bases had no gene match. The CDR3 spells CATRLAGDRGEQFF. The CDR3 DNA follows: TGTGCCACCAGACTAGCGGGAGATCGCGGTGAGCAGTTCTTC.

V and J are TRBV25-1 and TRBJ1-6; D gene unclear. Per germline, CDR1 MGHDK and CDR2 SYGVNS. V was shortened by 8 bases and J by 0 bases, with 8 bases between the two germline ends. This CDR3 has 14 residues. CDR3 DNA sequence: TGTGCCAGCGAGAGGAGCTCCTATAATTCACCCCTCCACTTT. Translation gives CASERSSYNSPLHF.

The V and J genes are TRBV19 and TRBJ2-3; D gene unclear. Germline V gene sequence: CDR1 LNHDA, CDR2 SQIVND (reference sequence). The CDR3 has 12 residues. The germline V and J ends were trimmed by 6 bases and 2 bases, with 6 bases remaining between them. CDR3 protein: CASSSLTDTQYF. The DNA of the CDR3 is TGTGCCAGTAGCTCCCTCACAGATACGCAGTATTTT.

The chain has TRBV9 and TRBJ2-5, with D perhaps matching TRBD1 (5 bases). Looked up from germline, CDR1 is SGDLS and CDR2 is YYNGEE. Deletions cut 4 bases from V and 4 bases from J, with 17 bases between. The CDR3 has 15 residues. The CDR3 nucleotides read TGTGCCAGCAGCTACCGACAGACCCTTAGAGAGACCCAGTACTTC. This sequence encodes CASSYRQTLRETQYF.

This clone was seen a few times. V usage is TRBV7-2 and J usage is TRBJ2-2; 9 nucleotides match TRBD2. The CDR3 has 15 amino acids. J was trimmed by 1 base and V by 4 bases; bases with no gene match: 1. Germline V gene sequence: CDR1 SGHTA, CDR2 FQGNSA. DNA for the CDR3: TGTGCCAGCAGCTGGCGGGGGGGGAACACCGGGGAGCTGTTTTTT. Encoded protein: CASSWRGGNTGELFF. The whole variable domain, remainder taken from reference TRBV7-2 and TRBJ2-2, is GAGVSQSPSNKVTEKGKDVELRCDPISGHTALYWYRQSLGQGLEFLIYFQGNSAPDKSGLPSDRFSAERTGGSVSTLTIQRTQQEDSAVYLCASSWRGGNTGELFFGEGSRLTVL.

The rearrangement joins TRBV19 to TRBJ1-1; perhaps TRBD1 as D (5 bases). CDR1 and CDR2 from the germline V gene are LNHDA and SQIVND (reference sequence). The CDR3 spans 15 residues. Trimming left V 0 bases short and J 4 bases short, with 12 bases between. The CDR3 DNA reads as TGTGCCAGTAGTATAGAAGCCTCAAGGGGCACTGAAGCTTTCTTT. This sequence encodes CASSIEASRGTEAFF.

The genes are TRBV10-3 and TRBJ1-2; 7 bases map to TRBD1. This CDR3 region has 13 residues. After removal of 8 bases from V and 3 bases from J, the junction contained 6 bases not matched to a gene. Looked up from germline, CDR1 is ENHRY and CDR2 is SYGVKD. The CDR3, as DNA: TGTGCCATCGGACGGCAGGGGGACTATGGCTACACCTTC. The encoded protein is CAIGRQGDYGYTF.

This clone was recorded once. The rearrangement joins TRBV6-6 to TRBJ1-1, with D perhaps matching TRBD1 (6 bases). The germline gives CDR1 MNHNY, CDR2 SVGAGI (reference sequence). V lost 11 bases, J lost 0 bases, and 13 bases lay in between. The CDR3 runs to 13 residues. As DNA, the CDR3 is TGTGCCGTACAGGGTGACCTGAACACTGAAGCTTTCTTT. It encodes CAVQGDLNTEAFF.

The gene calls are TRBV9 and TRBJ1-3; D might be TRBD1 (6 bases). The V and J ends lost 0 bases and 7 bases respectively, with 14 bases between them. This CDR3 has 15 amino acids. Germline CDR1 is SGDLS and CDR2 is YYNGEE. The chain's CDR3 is CASSVGSGERNTIYF. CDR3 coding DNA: TGTGCCAGCAGCGTAGGTTCAGGGGAGCGGAACACCATATATTTT.

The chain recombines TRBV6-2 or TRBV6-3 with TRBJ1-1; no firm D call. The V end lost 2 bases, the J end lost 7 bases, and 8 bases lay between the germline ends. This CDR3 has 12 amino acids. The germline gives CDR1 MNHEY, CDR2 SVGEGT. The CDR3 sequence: CASSYTHSEAFF. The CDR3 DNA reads TGTGCCAGCAGTTACACGCACAGTGAAGCTTTCTTT.

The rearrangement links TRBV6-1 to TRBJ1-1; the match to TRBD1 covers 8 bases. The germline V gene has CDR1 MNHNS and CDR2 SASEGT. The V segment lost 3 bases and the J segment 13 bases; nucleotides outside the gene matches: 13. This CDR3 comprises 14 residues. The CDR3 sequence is CASSDLFRGRGGFF. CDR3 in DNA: TGTGCCAGCAGTGATCTTTTCAGGGGGCGCGGTGGTTTCTTT.

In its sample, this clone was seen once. The CDR3 sequence: CASSTSGLAGEVGRTDTQYF. CDR3 in DNA: TGTGCCAGCAGCACTAGTGGACTAGCGGGGGAGGTAGGAAGAACAGATACGCAGTATTTT. The chain recombines TRBV9 with TRBJ2-3, with 13 bases lining up with TRBD2. The CDR3 spans 20 residues. Trimming removed 4 bases from V and 3 bases from J; junction bases left unmatched: 17. Germline CDR1 reads SGDLS; CDR2 reads YYNGEE. The full variable domain, its missing parts supplied by reference TRBV9 and TRBJ2-3, is DSGVTQTPKHLITATGQRVTLRCSPRSGDLSVYWYQQSLDQGLQFLIQYYNGEERAKGNILERFSAQQFPDLHSELNLSSLELGDSALYFCASSTSGLAGEVGRTDTQYFGPGTRLTVL.

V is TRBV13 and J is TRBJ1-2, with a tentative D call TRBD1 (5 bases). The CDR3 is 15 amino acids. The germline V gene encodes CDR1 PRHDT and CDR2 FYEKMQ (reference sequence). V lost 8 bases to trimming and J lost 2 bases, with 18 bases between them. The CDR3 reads CASSIGAAENYGYTF. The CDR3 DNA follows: TGTGCCAGCTCTATAGGGGCAGCCGAAAACTATGGCTACACCTTC. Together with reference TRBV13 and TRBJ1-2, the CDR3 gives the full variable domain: AAGVIQSPRHLIKEKRETATLKCYPIPRHDTVYWYQQGPGQDPQFLISFYEKMQSDKGSIPDRFSAQQFSDYHSELNMSSLELGDSALYFCASSIGAAENYGYTFGSGTRLTVV.

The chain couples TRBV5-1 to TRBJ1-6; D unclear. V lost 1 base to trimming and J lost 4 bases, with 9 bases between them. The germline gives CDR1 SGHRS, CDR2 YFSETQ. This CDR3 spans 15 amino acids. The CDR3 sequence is CASSLTSPYNSPLHF. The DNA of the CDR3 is TGCGCCAGCAGCTTGACCAGTCCTTATAATTCACCCCTCCACTTT.

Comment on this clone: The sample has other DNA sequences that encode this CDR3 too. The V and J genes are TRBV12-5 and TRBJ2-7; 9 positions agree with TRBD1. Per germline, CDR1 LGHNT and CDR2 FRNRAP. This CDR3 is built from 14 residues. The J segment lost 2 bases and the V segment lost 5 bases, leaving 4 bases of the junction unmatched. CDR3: CASGPGQGTYEQYF. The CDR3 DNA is TGTGCTAGTGGTCCCGGACAGGGGACCTACGAGCAGTACTTC.

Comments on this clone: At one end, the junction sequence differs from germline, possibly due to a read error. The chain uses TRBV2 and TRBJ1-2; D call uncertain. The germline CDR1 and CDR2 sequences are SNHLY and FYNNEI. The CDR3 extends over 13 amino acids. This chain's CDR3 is CASTAADYYGYTF. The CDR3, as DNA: TGTGCCAGCACCGCGGCCGATTACTACGGCTACACCTTC. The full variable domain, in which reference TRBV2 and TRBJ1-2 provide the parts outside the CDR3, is EPEVTQTPSHQVTQMGQEVILRCVPISNHLYFYWYRQILGQKVEFLVSFYNNEISEKSEIFDDQFSVERPDGSNFTLKIRSTKLEDSAMYFCASTAADYYGYTFGSGTRLTVV.

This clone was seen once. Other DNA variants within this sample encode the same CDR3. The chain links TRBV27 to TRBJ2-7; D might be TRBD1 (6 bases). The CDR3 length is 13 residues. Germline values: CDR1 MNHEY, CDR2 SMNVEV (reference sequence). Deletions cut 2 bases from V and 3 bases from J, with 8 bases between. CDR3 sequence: CASSLRGNYEQYF. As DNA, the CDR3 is TGTGCCAGCAGTTTAAGGGGGAACTACGAGCAGTACTTC.

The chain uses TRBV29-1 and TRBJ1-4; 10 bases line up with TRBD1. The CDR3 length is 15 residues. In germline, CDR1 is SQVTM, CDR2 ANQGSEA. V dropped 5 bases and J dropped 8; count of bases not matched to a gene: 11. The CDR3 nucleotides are TGCAGCGTTCGAAGATCGGGGACAGGGGACGAAAAACTGTTTTTT. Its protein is CSVRRSGTGDEKLFF.

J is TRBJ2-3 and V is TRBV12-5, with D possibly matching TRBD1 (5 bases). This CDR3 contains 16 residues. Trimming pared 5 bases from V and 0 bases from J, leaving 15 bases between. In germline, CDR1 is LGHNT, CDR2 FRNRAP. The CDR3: CASGPTPRVSTDTQYF. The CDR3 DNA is TGTGCTAGTGGTCCAACCCCCAGGGTTAGCACAGATACGCAGTATTTT.

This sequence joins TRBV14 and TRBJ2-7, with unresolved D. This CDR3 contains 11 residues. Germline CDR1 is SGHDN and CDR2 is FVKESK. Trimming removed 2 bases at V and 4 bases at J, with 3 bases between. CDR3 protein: CASSQTYEQYF. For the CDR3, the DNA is TGTGCCAGCAGCCAAACTTACGAGCAGTACTTC.

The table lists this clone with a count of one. The CDR3 nucleotides are TGTGCCTGGAGTCCCAGGGTTACCGGGGAGCTGTTTTTT. Translating it yields CAWSPRVTGELFF. The chain links TRBV30 to TRBJ2-2; the D gene is possibly TRBD1 (5 bases). The length of the CDR3 is 13 residues. The V gene lost 2 bases and the J gene lost 5 bases, with 9 bases spanning the gap. Germline CDR1 is GTSNPN and CDR2 is SVGIG (reference sequence).

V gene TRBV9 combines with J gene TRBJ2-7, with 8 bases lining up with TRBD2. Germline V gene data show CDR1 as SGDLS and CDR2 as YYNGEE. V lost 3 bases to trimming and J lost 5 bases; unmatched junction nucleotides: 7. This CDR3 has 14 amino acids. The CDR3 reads CASSARAGANEQYF. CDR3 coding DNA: TGTGCCAGCAGCGCCCGAGCGGGAGCTAACGAGCAGTACTTC.

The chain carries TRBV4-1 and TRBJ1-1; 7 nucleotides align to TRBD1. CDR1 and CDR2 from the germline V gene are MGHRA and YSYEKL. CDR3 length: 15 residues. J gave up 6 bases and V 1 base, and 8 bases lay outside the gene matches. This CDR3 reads CASSQGSRGFAEAFF. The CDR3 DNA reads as TGCGCCAGCAGCCAAGGTTCCAGGGGGTTCGCTGAAGCTTTCTTT.